This TCR beta chain was found in a study of cytomegalovirus exposure and HLA in healthy donors. CDR1 and CDR2 (germline): LNHDA, SQIVND (reference sequence). Trimming removed 9 bases from V and 5 bases from J; junction bases left unmatched: 4. The CDR3 spans 13 residues. PCR was performed using 60 Vbeta and 13 Jbeta primers. Measured with immunoSEQ multiplex PCR; TCRdb has only the in-frame clones, and not every one. The sample holds 170,000 or so clones, approximately 86% seen once. Remarks on this clone: This sample also contains other DNA sequences that code for the same CDR3.

The chain links TRBV19 to TRBJ2-5; TRBD2 agrees at 12 bases. Material: PBMCs. The source of this sequence is a woman under 30 in good health and CMV-seronegative. Here the CDR3 DNA reads TGTGCCAGCAGACTAGCGGGAGAGGAGACCCAGTACTTC. It encodes CASRLAGEETQYF.